The rows below give T cell receptor beta chains drawn from one sample of a study of blood T cell repertoires in COVID-19. TCRdb's copy holds only in-frame clones and misses some; the assay was immunoSEQ multiplex PCR. The profile shows around 300,000 clones, roughly 85% of them singletons. Sequencing was carried out using peripheral blood. Receptors were obtained from a human donor in a cohort sampled during active COVID-19. The CDR3 runs from the conserved cysteine through the conserved F or W. The D gene is left open where the match is weak. A row's size may be missing; if present it is once, few, many or a size class.

TGTGCCAGCAGTGAATATCGTCAGGGAGGCACTGAAGCTTTCTTT CASSEYRQGGTEAFF TRBV25-1 NA TRBJ1-1 few
TGTGCCAGCAGCACCAGGACTTACACCGGGGAGCTGTTTTTT CASSTRTYTGELFF TRBV7-9 NA TRBJ2-2 NA
TGTGCCAGCTCACCTGGGACAGGGGCAGATCAGCCCCAGCATTTT CASSPGTGADQPQHF TRBV18 TRBD1 TRBJ1-5 few
TGTGCCAGCAGTTATGGAGTAGATACGCAGTATTTT CASSYGVDTQYF TRBV6-2/TRBV6-3 NA TRBJ2-3 once
TGTGCCAGCAGCTTAAGCCTACAGGGAAGGACTGAAGCTTTCTTT CASSLSLQGRTEAFF TRBV7-9 NA TRBJ1-1 NA
TGTGCCAGCAGCTTACCCCCGGGTTTAGGCTACGAGCAGTACTTC CASSLPPGLGYEQYF TRBV7-9 NA TRBJ2-7 NA
TGTGCCACCAGTGATTTGACCGCGGGGGGCCGTGCCGGGGAGCTGTTTTTT CATSDLTAGGRAGELFF TRBV24-1 TRBD2 TRBJ2-2 NA
TGTGCCAGCAGTCCACGATATAGTCCAGAGACCCAGTACTTC CASSPRYSPETQYF TRBV27 NA TRBJ2-5 once
TGTGCCAGCAGCAAAGACTCACCTAACACCGGGGAGCTGTTTTTT CASSKDSPNTGELFF TRBV9 NA TRBJ2-2 NA
TGTGCCAGCAGCTTAGGGCAGGGGGGCCAGCCCCAGCATTTT CASSLGQGGQPQHF TRBV5-5 TRBD1 TRBJ1-5 once
TGTGCCAGTAGTATCTTCGTCGGGGGGACCTATGGCTACACCTTC CASSIFVGGTYGYTF TRBV19 NA TRBJ1-2 NA
TGTGCCAGCAGCCTCCGGGACAGCTATGGCTACACCTTC CASSLRDSYGYTF TRBV6-6 TRBD1 TRBJ1-2 NA
TGTGCCATGAGGGGGGGGTCGAACACTGAAGCTTTCTTT CAMRGGSNTEAFF TRBV10-3 NA TRBJ1-1 NA
TGTGCCAGCAGCTTACTCGACTATAATAACAATGAGCAGTTCTTC CASSLLDYNNNEQFF TRBV7-8 NA TRBJ2-1 NA
TGTGCCAGCAGTCCCCTTTCAGGTCGGCGATCCGAGCAGTACTTC CASSPLSGRRSEQYF TRBV28 NA TRBJ2-7 NA
TGCGCCAGCAGCCACCCCTACACCGGGGAGCTGTTTTTT CASSHPYTGELFF TRBV4-1 NA TRBJ2-2 NA
TGTGCCAGCAGCTTAGATGTTTCGGCCCAGCATTTT CASSLDVSAQHF TRBV7-9 NA TRBJ1-5 NA
TGTGCCAGCAGCTTAGATGAGCGGGGGCACACAGATACGCAGTATTTT CASSLDERGHTDTQYF TRBV7-6 TRBD2 TRBJ2-3 NA
TGTGCTAGTGGTTTGGGCTCCCCGAGGACTGAAGCTTTCTTT CASGLGSPRTEAFF TRBV12-5 NA TRBJ1-1 NA
TGTGCCTGGAGTGTTGCCAGCGGGGTGAGTAAGTTCTTC CAWSVASGVSKFF TRBV30 TRBD2 TRBJ2-1 NA
TGTGCCAGCTCGACGACAGGATTCGGCTACACCTTC CASSTTGFGYTF TRBV18 NA TRBJ1-2 NA
TGTGCCAGCAGTTTGTACGGCCCAGGGGCACCCCTCCACTTT CASSLYGPGAPLHF TRBV27 NA TRBJ1-6 NA
TGTGCCAGCAGCTTGGGGCAGGGGGCGCGTGGCTACACCTTC CASSLGQGARGYTF TRBV13 TRBD1 TRBJ1-2 NA
TGTGCCAGCAGCCCGGACGGGGGTCAGCCCCAGCATTTT CASSPDGGQPQHF TRBV5-5 NA TRBJ1-5 NA
TGTGCCAGCGGACAGGGCTACGAGCAGTACTTC CASGQGYEQYF TRBV28 TRBD1 TRBJ2-7 NA
TGTGCCAGCAGCGTGACAATGGGCCTCCCCTACGAGCAGTACTTC CASSVTMGLPYEQYF TRBV9 NA TRBJ2-7 NA
TGTGCCATCAGGGCAGGGACAGCCCAGGGGGGTTCTTCAGATACGCAGTATTTT CAIRAGTAQGGSSDTQYF TRBV10-3 NA TRBJ2-3 NA
TGTGCCAGCACGGATAGACAGGGATTTCAGCCCCAGCATTTT CASTDRQGFQPQHF TRBV6-5 TRBD1 TRBJ1-5 NA
TGTGCCAGCAGCTGGGGGGGAGGTTCCTACAATGAGCAGTTCTTC CASSWGGGSYNEQFF TRBV7-2 TRBD2 TRBJ2-1 NA
TGTGCCAGAAGCACCGTGGACAGCGATGGAAACACCATATATTTT CARSTVDSDGNTIYF TRBV5-3 NA TRBJ1-3 NA
TGTGCCAGCAGAGCGGAGACAGGGAACTATGGCTACACCTTC CASRAETGNYGYTF TRBV6-6 TRBD1 TRBJ1-2 NA
TGCGCCAGCAGCTTGGGTGAACAGAAATACTATGGCTACACCTTC CASSLGEQKYYGYTF TRBV5-1 NA TRBJ1-2 NA
TGTGCCACCAGCCGATCAGTGGAGACCCAGTACTTC CATSRSVETQYF TRBV15 NA TRBJ2-5 NA
TGTGCCAGCAGCGTATCCGGGACAGGCGACAATGAGCAGTTCTTC CASSVSGTGDNEQFF TRBV7-9 TRBD1 TRBJ2-1 NA
TGTGCCAGCAGCCAGCAGGGGTACCTGTATGGCTACACCTTC CASSQQGYLYGYTF TRBV3-1/TRBV3-2 NA TRBJ1-2 NA
TGTGCCAGCAGCCGGAGAGGGATCGGTGAAAAACTGTTTTTT CASSRRGIGEKLFF TRBV5-6 NA TRBJ1-4 NA
TGTGCCGTCGAGGCTGGAAACACCATATATTTT CAVEAGNTIYF TRBV10-3 NA TRBJ1-3 NA
TGTGCCAGCTCGCGGACTAGCGGGGGGAACACCGGGGAGCTGTTTTTT CASSRTSGGNTGELFF TRBV18 TRBD2 TRBJ2-2 NA